The present entry profiles one TCR beta chain with its context. Its target antigen remains unknown. Base qualities are not provided; no much larger clone lies one nucleotide away. The CDR3 spans 15 residues, from the cysteine through the phenylalanine. Left in the record is the CDR3 DNA by itself, 45 bases read in frame from the first base. The CDR1 and CDR2 encoded by the germline V gene are SGHTA and FQGTGA. Trimming leaves V shorter by 5 bases and J shorter by 0 bases, with the junction holding 4 bases beyond the gene matches. This entry is derived from a study of blood T cell repertoires in COVID-19 (dated by TCRdb to the early 2020s). For context, the study as a whole: The collaborator samples originated in the United States, Italy and Spain and spanned the acute and convalescent phases of COVID-19. The prospective study material was composed of cDNA or gDNA derived from T cells, B-cell-depleted T cells, or PBMCs. The dataset comprised deeply sampled blood TCRbeta repertoires from subjects exposed to, actively infected with, or recovered from COVID-19. The repertoires were released in a freely available public database intended as a resource for research on the immune response to SARS-CoV-2. Samples were obtained from the ongoing ImmuneRACE study (first 160 participants) and from about 1,300 subjects provided by 6 global collaborators. The sample metadata nearly always contained a de-identified subject ID, COVID-19 status, age in years and sex. Where HLA class I and class II types were available, the types were taken from metadata supplied by the sample provider, not from assay-based typing. Results the study describes overall, beyond this receptor: The amount of clinical and demographic metadata varied by source and participant and was provided uncurated.

TCRbeta CDR3 regions were amplified from genomic DNA using the immunoSEQ Assay, a bias-controlled multiplex PCR. The paper's data handling went like this. Nucleated cell counts per sample were estimated from amplification of reference gene primers within the assay. To quantify the absolute abundance of each unique TCRbeta CDR3 rearrangement, sequence reads were collapsed and filtered. For each sample, productive Simpson clonality was calculated as the square root of Simpson's diversity index across productive rearrangements. Here the immuneACCESS table is served through TCRdb, limited to in-frame sequences with V and J called. Missing clones are a known gap in these copies; in checked studies unresolved V genes cover under half, and the rest lacks a known reason. V, J and clone size derive from that table, while D and trimming were established from the DNA sequence. The sample records roughly 290,000 clones, approximately 90% of which are singletons. The ten largest account for around 12% of the sample.

Whole blood was collected in K2EDTA tubes by collaborating institutions according to the institutions' own protocols. Collaborator samples were shipped for TCRbeta analysis as frozen whole blood, isolated PBMCs, or DNA extracted from either sample type. The sequenced sample was peripheral blood. The V gene is TRBV7-3 and the J gene is TRBJ1-2, with 9 junctional bases fitting TRBD1. This TCR derives from an older woman with acute or convalescent COVID-19. The CDR3 is CASSPGTGPNYGYTF. Here is the DNA: TGTGCCAGCAGCCCCGGGACAGGGCCTAACTATGGCTACACCTTC.